This T cell receptor (beta chain) was captured by sequencing in a study of OX40 agonist ivuxolimab in advanced cancers. Points from the study as a whole: Clonal expansion was among the lowest in partial responders at 0.1-3.0 mg/kg, especially CD8+.

Method: immunoSEQ multiplex PCR; TCRdb's copy keeps in-frame clones and lacks some. The sample lists 75,000 to 100,000 clones, more than 80% occurring once. This CDR3 contains 15 residues. Trimming took off 1 base at V and 0 bases at J, with 7 bases between the two ends. Looked up from germline, CDR1 is LGHNA and CDR2 is YNFKEQ. Remarks on this clone: Its antigen is undetermined.

The sequence was obtained from an adult with an advanced solid tumor such as melanoma, head and neck, liver or kidney cancer. The rearrangement links TRBV4-2 to TRBJ2-1; D remains unclear. The source material was CD4+ or CD8+ T cells sorted from blood, sampled in a trial of the OX40 agonist ivuxolimab. The CDR3 reads CASSQGRSSYNEQFF. The CDR3 DNA is TGTGCCAGCAGCCAAGGAAGGAGCTCCTACAATGAGCAGTTCTTC.